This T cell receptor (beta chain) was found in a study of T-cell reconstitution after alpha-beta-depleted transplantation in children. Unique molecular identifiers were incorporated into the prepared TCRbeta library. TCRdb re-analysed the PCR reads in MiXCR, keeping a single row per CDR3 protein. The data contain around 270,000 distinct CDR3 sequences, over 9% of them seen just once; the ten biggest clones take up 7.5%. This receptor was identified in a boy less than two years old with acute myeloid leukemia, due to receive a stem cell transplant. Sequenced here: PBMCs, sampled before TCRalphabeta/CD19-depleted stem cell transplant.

For the CDR3, the DNA is TGCAGTGCTAGAGTCCTGCTAGGGAGCTCCTACAATGAGCAGTTCTTC. Translation gives CSARVLLGSSYNEQFF. V usage is TRBV20-1 and J usage is TRBJ2-1, with a possible D match to TRBD2 (5 bases). The CDR3 sequence is 16 residues long. The germline V and J ends were trimmed by 1 base and 0 bases, with 13 bases remaining between them. The germline V gene has CDR1 DFQATT and CDR2 SNEGSKA (reference sequence).